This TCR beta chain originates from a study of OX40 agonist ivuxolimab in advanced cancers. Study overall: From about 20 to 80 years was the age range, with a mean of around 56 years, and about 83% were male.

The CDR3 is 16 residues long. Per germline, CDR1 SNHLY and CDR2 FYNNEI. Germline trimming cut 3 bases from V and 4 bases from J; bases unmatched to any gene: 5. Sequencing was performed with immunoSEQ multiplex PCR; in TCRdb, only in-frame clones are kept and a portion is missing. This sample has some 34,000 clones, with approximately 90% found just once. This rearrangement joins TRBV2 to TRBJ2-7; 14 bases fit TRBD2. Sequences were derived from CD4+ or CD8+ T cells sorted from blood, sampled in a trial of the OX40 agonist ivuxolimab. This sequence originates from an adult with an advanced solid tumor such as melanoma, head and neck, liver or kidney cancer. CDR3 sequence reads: CASSDGTSGSGYEQYF. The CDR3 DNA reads TGTGCCAGCAGTGACGGGACTAGCGGGAGTGGGTACGAGCAGTACTTC.